The T cell receptor (beta chain) under discussion was sequenced for a study of blood T cell repertoires in COVID-19. Study at large: Acute and convalescent COVID-19 samples came from the United States, Italy and Spain. In each case, the material was cDNA or gDNA derived from T cells, B-cell-depleted T cells, or PBMCs.

The V gene's germline CDR1 is MGHRA and CDR2 YSYEKL. Losses at the gene ends were 1 base for V and 3 bases for J; bases not matched to a gene: 9. This CDR3 contains 19 residues. Some clones are missing from TCRdb's copy, which holds only in-frame ones; the method was immunoSEQ multiplex PCR. The sample includes about 190,000 clones, roughly 79% seen only once; the top ten take roughly 17%. The chain couples TRBV4-1 to TRBJ2-6; TRBD2 matches 10 bases. The sequence was collected from a man in his fifties or sixties with active or convalescent COVID-19. The sequencing sample was made of peripheral blood. CDR3 DNA sequence: TGCGCCAGCAGCCAAGTGGGGTCTAGCGGGAGTGGTGGGGCCAACGTCCTGACTTTC. This gives the protein CASSQVGSSGSGGANVLTF.